The 27 T cell receptor beta chains reported below all come from one sample, sequenced in a study of blood T cell repertoires in COVID-19. Sequencing was performed with immunoSEQ multiplex PCR; in TCRdb, only in-frame clones are kept and a portion is missing. The table shows around 70,000 clones, with 80% occurring only once. The source material was peripheral blood. These receptors were collected from a man in his 70s who had recovered from COVID-19.

The chain uses TRBV7-3 and TRBJ2-2; possibly TRBD1 for D (5 bases). The V gene's germline CDR1 is SGHTA and CDR2 FQGTGA. CDR3 length equals 15 residues. The V end was cut by 5 bases, the J end by 3 bases, with 13 bases between. The CDR3 DNA sequence: TGTGCCAGCAGCCCTCGCAGGGTGGACACCGGGGAGCTGTTTTTT. This sequence encodes CASSPRRVDTGELFF.

This sequence joins TRBV27 and TRBJ2-5; 7 bases line up with TRBD2. Germline CDR1 reads MNHEY; CDR2 reads SMNVEV (reference sequence). The CDR3 sequence is 13 residues long. V lost 5 bases and J lost 5; bases outside the gene matches: 5. This chain's CDR3 is CASSPLRGETQYF. The CDR3 DNA reads TGTGCCAGCAGTCCCCTGCGGGGGGAGACCCAGTACTTC.

The J gene is TRBJ2-3, the V gene TRBV12-3 or TRBV12-4; D remains unclear. V was clipped by 5 bases and J by 3 bases, with 6 bases between them. This CDR3 has 12 amino acids. This chain's CDR3 is CASSTFTDTQYF. CDR3 in DNA: TGTGCCAGCAGTACATTTACAGATACGCAGTATTTT.

This clone appeared a single time. The chain has TRBV18 and TRBJ1-4; D not certain. The CDR3 is made up of 15 amino acids. Trimming left V 0 bases short and J 8 bases short, with 13 bases between. The germline gives CDR1 KGHSH, CDR2 LQKENI. The CDR3 reads CASSPPSFPGEKLFF. As DNA, the CDR3 is TGTGCCAGCTCACCACCTTCCTTCCCCGGGGAAAAACTGTTTTTT.

This clone was observed a few times. This chain connects TRBV7-9 to TRBJ1-1; a weak D match, TRBD1 (5 bases). The ends were cut back, 5 bases at V and 1 base at J, with 14 bases in the middle. Germline-derived CDR1 and CDR2 are SEHNR and FQNEAQ (reference sequence). This CDR3 spans 15 amino acids. The CDR3 protein is CASSPPWGQNTEAFF. CDR3 bases: TGTGCCAGCAGCCCGCCTTGGGGCCAGAACACTGAAGCTTTCTTT. The variable domain in full, with the rest retrieved from reference TRBV7-9 and TRBJ1-1, is DTGVSQNPRHKITKRGQNVTFRCDPISEHNRLYWYRQTLGQGPEFLTYFQNEAQLEKSRLLSDRFSAERPKGSFSTLEIQRTEQGDSAMYLCASSPPWGQNTEAFFGQGTRLTVV.

The chain employs TRBV28 and TRBJ1-2, with D hard to call. Trimming pared 5 bases from V and 4 bases from J, leaving 14 bases between. Germline values: CDR1 MDHEN, CDR2 SYDVKM. The CDR3 runs to 14 residues. Here the CDR3 reads CASSPRRPGYGYTF. The DNA of the CDR3 is TGTGCCAGCAGTCCACGTAGGCCGGGCTATGGCTACACCTTC.

This chain links TRBV5-4 with TRBJ2-3; D perhaps matches TRBD2 (5 bases). The germline V gene encodes CDR1 SGHNT and CDR2 YYREEE (reference sequence). The ends were cut back, 3 bases at V and 7 bases at J, with 21 bases in the middle. The CDR3 is 16 amino acids. CDR3 sequence: CASSSDETSGLYTQYF. In nucleotides, the CDR3 is TGTGCCAGCAGCTCAGACGAGACGTCGGGGTTGTATACGCAGTATTTT.

This clone was counted between two and nine times. The chain combines TRBV4-3 with TRBJ1-1; TRBD1 might be the D (5 bases). This CDR3 is 18 amino acids long. Germline loops: CDR1 LGHNA, CDR2 YSLEER. V gave up 4 bases and J gave up 3 bases, with 24 bases separating them. DNA of the CDR3: TGCGCCAGCAGCCCCTCGGGAGGAGGGGAGGGGACCTACACTGAAGCTTTCTTT. As protein: CASSPSGGGEGTYTEAFF.

The chain carries TRBV6-5 and TRBJ1-4; TRBD1 matches 12 bases. The CDR3 runs 15 residues. Germline-derived CDR1 and CDR2 are MNHEY and SVGAGI. The V gene end was trimmed by 6 bases and the J gene end by 7 bases; junction bases not matched to a gene: 6. Here the CDR3 reads CASSRGQGAGEKLFF. In nucleotides, the CDR3 is TGTGCCAGCAGCCGGGGACAGGGGGCCGGTGAAAAACTGTTTTTT.

This clone occurred once. The chain recombines TRBV18 with TRBJ2-3, with 12 bases lining up with TRBD2. Unmatched junction bases numbered 8, after V lost 4 bases and J lost 0 bases. CDR1 KGHSH and CDR2 LQKENI come from the germline V gene. The CDR3 spans 18 residues. This CDR3 reads CASSLGLAGHTSTDTQYF. The CDR3 nucleotides read TGTGCCAGCTCACTAGGACTAGCGGGGCATACTAGCACAGATACGCAGTATTTT.

The chain joins TRBV19 to TRBJ1-2, with D maybe TRBD1 (5 bases). Germline CDR1 LNHDA, CDR2 SQIVND (reference sequence). The CDR3 has 13 amino acids. V shed 5 bases and J shed 2 bases, with 9 bases lying between them. The CDR3 nucleotides are TGTGCCAGTAGTCTTCCAGGGAACTATGGCTACACCTTC. Residues: CASSLPGNYGYTF.

The chain couples TRBV30 to TRBJ2-7, with 8 bases that match TRBD1. Trimming cost V 0 bases and J 4 bases; bases outside gene matches: 8. Germline V gene lookup returns CDR1 GTSNPN and CDR2 SVGIG (reference sequence). The CDR3 is made up of 15 amino acids. CDR3 sequence (DNA): TGTGCCTGGAGTGTACCGGGCAGGGGGCGATACGAGCAGTACTTC. Translated, it gives CAWSVPGRGRYEQYF.

The chain uses TRBV15 and TRBJ2-3; TRBD1 is a possible D gene (5 bases). CDR3 length equals 18 residues. Germline V gene lookup returns CDR1 LNHNV and CDR2 YYDKDF (reference sequence). Trimming pared 1 base from V and 1 base from J, leaving 18 bases between. Here the CDR3 reads CATSRATAAGKGTDTQYF. DNA for the CDR3: TGTGCCACCAGCAGAGCAACTGCAGCAGGGAAGGGCACAGATACGCAGTATTTT.

The J gene is TRBJ2-2, the V gene TRBV5-6; 9 positions agree with TRBD1. The V gene end was trimmed by 4 bases and the J gene end by 1 base; junction bases not matched to a gene: 8. The CDR3 contains 17 residues. From germline, CDR1 is SGHDT and CDR2 YYEEEE. CDR3 region: CASSHRGQIKNTGELFF. The CDR3 nucleotides are TGTGCCAGCAGCCACAGGGGGCAAATCAAGAACACCGGGGAGCTGTTTTTT.

The chain recombines TRBV7-2 with TRBJ1-5, with D unclear. Trimming took 4 bases from V and 2 from J, leaving 9 bases between them. Per the germline V gene, CDR1 is SGHTA and CDR2 is FQGNSA. This CDR3 is 14 amino acids long. CDR3 protein: CASSSLGGNQPQHF. The CDR3 nucleotides are TGTGCCAGCAGCTCTCTGGGCGGCAATCAGCCCCAGCATTTT.

V gene TRBV6-1 combines with J gene TRBJ1-2, with D tentatively TRBD1 (5 bases). Germline V gene sequence: CDR1 MNHNS, CDR2 SASEGT. This CDR3 is 17 amino acids long. V gave up 4 bases and J gave up 0 bases, with 18 bases separating them. The CDR3: CASSGRAELSANYGYTF. The CDR3 DNA follows: TGTGCCAGCAGTGGCAGGGCGGAACTCTCGGCTAACTATGGCTACACCTTC.

This clone was found a few times. This chain connects TRBV11-2 to TRBJ2-5; TRBD2 might be the D (5 bases). V lost 7 bases and J 2 bases, leaving 14 bases between the germline ends. Germline loops: CDR1 SGHAT, CDR2 FQNNGV. The CDR3 is 14 residues long. The CDR3 coding sequence is TGTGCCAGCATCCTTGAGGGATTTCAAGAGACCCAGTACTTC. Amino acid sequence: CASILEGFQETQYF.

The V call is TRBV18, the J call TRBJ2-1, with D unresolved. CDR3 length equals 15 residues. Trimming stripped 2 bases from V and 1 base from J, with 9 bases between. The germline V gene has CDR1 KGHSH and CDR2 LQKENI. CDR3 region: CASSPLSVSYNEQFF. The CDR3 DNA is TGTGCCAGCTCACCATTATCCGTATCCTACAATGAGCAGTTCTTC.

V and J are TRBV28 and TRBJ1-4; tentative D call: TRBD1 (5 bases). Germline V gene data show CDR1 as MDHEN and CDR2 as SYDVKM. V was pared by 6 bases and J by 4 bases, with 12 bases between. This CDR3 has 14 residues. CDR3 nucleotide sequence: TGTGCCAGCAGGCCCTCGGGGGTTAATGAAAAACTGTTTTTT. Its translation is CASRPSGVNEKLFF. Based on the CDR3 plus reference TRBV28 and TRBJ1-4, the full variable domain is DVKVTQSSRYLVKRTGEKVFLECVQDMDHENMFWYRQDPGLGLRLIYFSYDVKMKEKGDIPEGYSVSREKKERFSLILESASTNQTSMYLCASRPSGVNEKLFFGSGTQLSVL.

The chain carries TRBV6-2 or TRBV6-3 and TRBJ2-5; 10 bases are a match to TRBD2. V shed 5 bases and J 5 bases; nucleotides not matched to a gene: 5. The germline V gene has CDR1 MNHEY and CDR2 SVGEGT. This CDR3 contains 14 residues. The CDR3: CASSSGRARETQYF. The CDR3 DNA is TGTGCCAGCAGTAGCGGGAGGGCCCGTGAGACCCAGTACTTC.

Remarks on this clone: It is unclear where the CDR3 begins or ends on the DNA, so no DNA is shown, and the CDR3 is as TCRdb lists it. This chain uses TRBV28 with TRBJ2-1; TRBD1, the table's D call, lacks a check against the DNA. CDR1 is MDHEN, CDR2 SYDVKM, per germline. The CDR3 sequence runs 16 residues, both termini included. CDR3 region: CASSSSTGFVVGEQFF.

This clone was seen a single time. The chain employs TRBV24-1 and TRBJ2-1, with D tentatively TRBD1 (5 bases). There are 17 residues in the CDR3. Germline CDR1 KGHDR, CDR2 SFDVKD. V was trimmed by 2 bases and J by 4 bases, leaving 17 bases between them. The CDR3 loop reads CATSDSRGQGNYNEQFF. Here the CDR3 DNA reads TGTGCCACCAGTGATTCTAGAGGTCAGGGTAATTACAATGAGCAGTTCTTC.

This clone was seen many times. The chain employs TRBV19 and TRBJ1-2; no definite D call. Trimming cost V 10 bases and J 6 bases, with 12 bases left between them. The CDR3 is made up of 11 amino acids. CDR1 and CDR2 (germline): LNHDA, SQIVND (reference sequence). The CDR3 loop is CATLQSDGYTF. The CDR3 region has the DNA TGTGCCACGTTACAAAGCGATGGCTACACCTTC.

The chain combines TRBV4-3 with TRBJ1-1; no reliable D call. Germline loops: CDR1 LGHNA, CDR2 YSLEER. This CDR3 is built from 18 residues. V dropped 1 base and J dropped 0 bases, with 18 bases sitting between them. CDR3 in amino acids: CASSQVRTGLPMNTEAFF. The CDR3 coding sequence is TGCGCCAGCAGCCAAGTTCGAACGGGTCTCCCCATGAACACTGAAGCTTTCTTT.

The chain has TRBV5-4 and TRBJ1-6; no reliable D call. V was trimmed by 6 bases and J by 4 bases, leaving 17 bases between them. The germline gives CDR1 SGHNT, CDR2 YYREEE (reference sequence). This CDR3 region has 16 residues. The CDR3 is CASTSRSAGYNSPLHF. CDR3 bases: TGTGCCAGCACCTCGAGATCAGCGGGGTATAATTCACCCCTCCACTTT.

The chain couples TRBV2 to TRBJ1-2, with D perhaps TRBD1 (6 bases). This CDR3 region has 13 residues. Trimming took 7 bases from V and 0 from J, leaving 9 bases between them. Germline CDR1 and CDR2: SNHLY and FYNNEI. The CDR3 sequence: CASTSGANYGYTF. CDR3 nucleotides: TGTGCCAGCACTTCAGGGGCTAACTATGGCTACACCTTC.

The CDR3 spells CASSLLAGGPHEQYF. The CDR3 DNA reads TGTGCCAGCAGCTTACTAGCGGGAGGGCCCCACGAGCAGTACTTC. V usage is TRBV11-2 and J usage is TRBJ2-7, with TRBD2 identical over 12 bases. The CDR3 covers 15 residues. CDR1 SGHAT and CDR2 FQNNGV come from the germline V gene. V was pared by 2 bases and J by 5 bases, with 4 bases of the junction left unmatched.